Shown below are 2 T cell receptor beta chains from a single sample sequenced in a study of technical replicates of blood from a handful of donors (TCRdb year 2017). Library creation used the immunoSEQ multiplex PCR assay. Sourced from immuneACCESS, this table was stored by TCRdb with only in-frame sequences that have V and J called. A share of the clones is absent; for the studies checked, an unresolved V gene accounts for under half, and the remainder has no known explanation. The sample contains roughly 9,900 clones, less than 95% of them found a single time. Of the sample, about 7.1% falls within the top ten clones. What was sequenced was PBMCs. All receptors come from a human donor in good health.

The rearrangement links TRBV5-1 to TRBJ2-7; 8 bases agree with TRBD1. There are 16 residues in the CDR3. V trimming: 4 bases; J trimming: 3 bases; junction bases outside the gene matches: 12. The germline V gene has CDR1 SGHRS and CDR2 YFSETQ. CDR3 DNA sequence: TGCGCCAGCAGCGCCGGGACAGGCGGTTTATACTACGAGCAGTACTTC. Residues: CASSAGTGGLYYEQYF. The variable domain in full, with the rest retrieved from reference TRBV5-1 and TRBJ2-7, is KAGVTQTPRYLIKTRGQQVTLSCSPISGHRSVSWYQQTPGQGLQFLFEYFSETQRNKGNFPGRFSGRQFSNSRSEMNVSTLELGDSALYLCASSAGTGGLYYEQYFGPGTRLTVT.

V is TRBV28 and J is TRBJ2-2, with a tentative D call TRBD1 (6 bases). Germline-derived CDR1 and CDR2 are MDHEN and SYDVKM. V was cut by 1 base and J by 1 base, with 19 bases left in between. CDR3 length: 19 amino acids. CDR3 sequence (DNA): TGTGCCAGCAGTTTATTCGGAACCATGGGGGCGGGGAACACCGGGGAGCTGTTTTTT. It specifies CASSLFGTMGAGNTGELFF.